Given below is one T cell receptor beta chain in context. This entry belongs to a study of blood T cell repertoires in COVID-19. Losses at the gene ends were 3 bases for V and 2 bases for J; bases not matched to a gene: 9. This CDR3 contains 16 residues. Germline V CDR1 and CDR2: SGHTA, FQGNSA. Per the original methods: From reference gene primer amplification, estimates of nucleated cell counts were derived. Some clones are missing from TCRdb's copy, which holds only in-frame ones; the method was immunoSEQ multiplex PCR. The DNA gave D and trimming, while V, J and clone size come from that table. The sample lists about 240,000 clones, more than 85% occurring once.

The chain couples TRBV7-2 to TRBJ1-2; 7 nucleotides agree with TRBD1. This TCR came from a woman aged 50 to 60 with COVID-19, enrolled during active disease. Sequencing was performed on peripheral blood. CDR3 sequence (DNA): TGTGCCAGCAGCTTGTGGAGACAGGGTCTGAACTATGGCTACACCTTC. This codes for CASSLWRQGLNYGYTF.